A selection of T cell receptor beta chains follows, all from one sample in a study of T cell responses to AZD1222 COVID-19 vaccine. Measured with immunoSEQ multiplex PCR; TCRdb has only the in-frame clones, and not every one. The sample has approximately 120,000 clones; approximately 90% are singletons. This sample comprised peripheral blood, obtained on day 0 of AZD1222 vaccination. The source is an adult in good health. Both conserved end residues are part of each CDR3. The D gene is left open where the match is weak. Not all rows give a size; the values are once, few, many and, for expanded clones, a class.

d_call cdr3_length j_call v_call clone_size cdr3_nt cdr3_aa
. 16 TRBJ2-2 TRBV5-1 . TGCGCCAGCAGCTTGGCCGCGGGAACGAACACCGGGGAGCTGTTTTTT CASSLAAGTNTGELFF
. 13 TRBJ1-5 TRBV27 . TGTGCCAGCAGTTTGGGCGACCAATGGCCCCAGCATTTT CASSLGDQWPQHF
. 12 TRBJ1-1 TRBV28 once TGTGCCAGCAGGGCAGGGGTTGGCGGGGCTTTCTTT CASRAGVGGAFF
. 14 TRBJ2-1 TRBV3-1/TRBV3-2 . TGTGCCAGCAGCCAAAGATCAGTTCGTGTTGAGCAGTTCTTC CASSQRSVRVEQFF
TRBD1 16 TRBJ2-7 TRBV15 . TGTGCCACCAGCAGAGACACAGGGGGCACCCTCTACGAGCAGTACTTC CATSRDTGGTLYEQYF
. 14 TRBJ2-2 TRBV7-6 few TGTGCCAGCAGCCCCCCGACGAACACCGGGGAGCTGTTTTTT CASSPPTNTGELFF
TRBD2 16 TRBJ2-3 TRBV11-3 . TGTGCCAGCAGCCCAATACTAGCGGGAGACCCAGATACGCAGTATTTT CASSPILAGDPDTQYF
. 15 TRBJ1-1 TRBV2 . TGTGCCAGCAGCTCATGGGGTGGGTTCGAAACTGAAGCTTTCTTT CASSSWGGFETEAFF
. 19 TRBJ2-3 TRBV9 . TGTGCCAGCAGCGTAGGCTGGGAAGGCGGGGGCGTAAGCACAGATACGCAGTATTTT CASSVGWEGGGVSTDTQYF
. 14 TRBJ1-1 TRBV9 . TGTGCCAGCAGCGTAGCTACTTGGGACACTGAAGCTTTCTTT CASSVATWDTEAFF
. 13 TRBJ2-5 TRBV5-1 . TGCGCCAGCAGCACGACAGGACAAGAGACCCAGTACTTC CASSTTGQETQYF
. 14 TRBJ2-3 TRBV18 . TGTGCCAGCTCACCCCTGGGGAGGACAGATACGCAGTATTTT CASSPLGRTDTQYF
. 13 TRBJ1-3 TRBV27 . TGTGCCAGCAGCCAAGGGACTTTGAACACCATATATTTT CASSQGTLNTIYF
TRBD2 17 TRBJ2-3 TRBV29-1 . TGCAGCGCTCGGGGACTAGCGGGAGGAAAAGGAACAGATACGCAGTATTTT CSARGLAGGKGTDTQYF
. 18 TRBJ1-3 TRBV28 . TGTGCCAGCAGTTTATTACAGAACGGCGTGAGCTCTGGAAACACCATATATTTT CASSLLQNGVSSGNTIYF
. 16 TRBJ2-6 TRBV6-6 . TGTGCCAGCAGTTACGGACGAAGCTCTGGGGCCAACGTCCTGACTTTC CASSYGRSSGANVLTF
. 14 TRBJ1-2 TRBV7-8 few TGTGCCAGCAGCTTAGACCCTGACAGTTATGGCTACACCTTC CASSLDPDSYGYTF
TRBD2 14 TRBJ2-7 TRBV4-2 . TGTGCCAGCAGCCAAGATGCGGTGGGAGGGGAGCAGTACTTC CASSQDAVGGEQYF
. 18 TRBJ1-5 TRBV7-2 . TGTGCCAGCAGCTTAGTACCGGGCGGACAATATAGCAATCAGCCCCAGCATTTT CASSLVPGGQYSNQPQHF
TRBD1 15 TRBJ2-4 TRBV27 . TGTGCCAGCAGTTTATCCACCGGACAGGGAAACATTCAGTACTTC CASSLSTGQGNIQYF
TRBD2 15 TRBJ2-1 TRBV7-3 . TGTGCCAGCAGCCCTGCGGGGGGCTCCTACAATGAGCAGTTCTTC CASSPAGGSYNEQFF
TRBD2 16 TRBJ2-1 TRBV24-1 . TGTGCCACCAGTGACCCGAGCGGGAGCTCCTACAATGAGCAGTTCTTC CATSDPSGSSYNEQFF
. 14 TRBJ2-2 TRBV6-5 once TGTGCCAGCAGTTACGGGCTGAACACCGGGGAGCTGTTTTTT CASSYGLNTGELFF
. 17 TRBJ2-5 TRBV21-1 . TGTGCCAGCAGCAAAGAGATCCCAGGGATTTCTGAAGAGACCCAGTACTTC CASSKEIPGISEETQYF
. 13 TRBJ2-7 TRBV2 . TGTGCCAGCAGCCTGGGGTTAGGGGTCGAGCAGTACTTC CASSLGLGVEQYF
. 14 TRBJ2-3 TRBV29-1 once TGCAGCATAGACAGGGAGGGAATCACAGATACGCAGTATTTT CSIDREGITDTQYF
. 14 TRBJ2-3 TRBV5-1 . TGCGCCAGCAGCTTGGCGAGCCCGACAGATACGCAGTATTTT CASSLASPTDTQYF
TRBD1 15 TRBJ1-2 TRBV3-1/TRBV3-2 . TGTGCCAGCAGCTTTCGATATCAGGGGGAAAATGGCTACACCTTC CASSFRYQGENGYTF
TRBD1 15 TRBJ1-4 TRBV5-5 . TGTGCCAGCAACTCCCGGACAGGTCCTAATGAAAAACTGTTTTTT CASNSRTGPNEKLFF
. 15 TRBJ1-4 TRBV7-2 . TGTGCCAGCAGCTCCGGACAGTCAACTAATGAAAAACTGTTTTTT CASSSGQSTNEKLFF
. 17 TRBJ2-1 TRBV14 . TGTGCCAGCAGCCAGCGCGTGCTCCCGGGGCGATACAATGAGCAGTTCTTC CASSQRVLPGRYNEQFF
. 15 TRBJ1-1 TRBV7-8 . TGTGCCAGCAGCCCCCGCGGGCCAAGGAACACTGAAGCTTTCTTT CASSPRGPRNTEAFF
. 14 TRBJ1-3 TRBV5-8 . TGTGCCAGCAGCGGCAGGGGATCTGGAAACACCATATATTTT CASSGRGSGNTIYF
. 14 TRBJ2-1 TRBV18 . TGTGCCAGCTCACTGGACGGGGGGCCCTATGAGCAGTTCTTC CASSLDGGPYEQFF
. 14 TRBJ1-1 TRBV29-1 . TGCAGCGTTGAACTGGACAGCGTGAACACTGAAGCTTTCTTT CSVELDSVNTEAFF
. 16 TRBJ1-5 TRBV28 few TGTGCCAGCAGTTTAGGCGGGACCTCCGGCAATCAGCCCCAGCATTTT CASSLGGTSGNQPQHF
TRBD1 15 TRBJ2-4 TRBV4-2 . TGTGCCAGCAGTGGGGACAGGGCGGGCAAAAACATTCAGTACTTC CASSGDRAGKNIQYF
TRBD1 14 TRBJ1-3 TRBV5-1 . TGCGCCAGCAGGGGACAGGGCTCTGGAAACACCATATATTTT CASRGQGSGNTIYF
TRBD1 15 TRBJ1-1 TRBV6-5 . TGTGCCAGCAGTTACGAGGGGGCCAAGAACACTGAAGCTTTCTTT CASSYEGAKNTEAFF
. 17 TRBJ1-4 TRBV28 . TGTGCCAGCACCCATTTGAGGGCTTGGGGCGGAGATGAAAAACTGTTTTTT CASTHLRAWGGDEKLFF
. 14 TRBJ1-2 TRBV29-1 . TGCAGCGTTGGACAGTCGGGGCGCGGGAATCGCTACACCTTC CSVGQSGRGNRYTF
. 13 TRBJ1-1 TRBV6-2/TRBV6-3 . TGTGCCAGCAGTTTAAAAGGGAACACTGAAGCTTTCTTT CASSLKGNTEAFF
TRBD2 16 TRBJ2-5 TRBV9 . TGTGCCAGCAGCCCCGGGGAGCTAGCGGGGATGGAGACCCAGTACTTC CASSPGELAGMETQYF
. 15 TRBJ1-3 TRBV6-5 few TGTGCCAGCAGCCCGACCAGGAGCTCTGGAAACACCATATATTTT CASSPTRSSGNTIYF
TRBD1 14 TRBJ2-7 TRBV6-5 . TGTGCCAGCAGGGCCGGGACAGGGGGTTACGAGCAGTACTTC CASRAGTGGYEQYF
. 17 TRBJ1-4 TRBV7-9 . TGTGCCAGCAGCTTAGCCGGCGGGGCGGTCGTGTATGAAAAACTGTTTTTT CASSLAGGAVVYEKLFF
. 12 TRBJ1-1 TRBV6-5 . TGTGCCAGCAGTTACTCGAGCGGTGAAGCTTTCTTT CASSYSSGEAFF
TRBD2 17 TRBJ2-2 TRBV5-1 . TGCGCCAGCAGCTTGCTAGCGGGAGCCGTGGGGACCGGGGAGCTGTTTTTT CASSLLAGAVGTGELFF
. 15 TRBJ2-5 TRBV5-4 once TGTGCCAGCAGCCCGGGTTACGCGCCCCAAGAGACCCAGTACTTC CASSPGYAPQETQYF